Listed here are 6 T cell receptor beta chains from one sample, sequenced in a study of spatial heterogeneity in lung cancer. As for time point: sample taken at primary tumor resection. TCRdb processed the 5' RACE reads anew with MiXCR; each CDR3 protein has one entry. The sample has roughly 40,000 distinct CDR3 sequences, under 7.5% seen once. This specimen was PBMCs, taken at surgery. All receptors come from a female donor with early-stage non-small cell lung cancer.

The table lists this clonotype with a few counts. The chain combines TRBV5-8 with TRBJ1-6; a weak D match, TRBD1 (5 bases). V dropped 2 bases and J dropped 9 bases, with 6 bases sitting between them. Germline lookup yields CDR1 SGHTS and CDR2 YDEGEE. This CDR3 has 12 amino acids. The CDR3 nucleotides read TGTGCCAGCAGCTTCCAGGGTTCACCCCTCCACTTT. Translation gives CASSFQGSPLHF. The whole variable domain, filled in from reference TRBV5-8 and TRBJ1-6, reads EAGVTQSPTHLIKTRGQQATLRCSPISGHTSVYWYQQALGLGLQFLLWYDEGEERNRGNFPPRFSGRQFPNYSSELNVNALELEDSALYLCASSFQGSPLHFGNGTRLTVT.

The rearrangement uses TRBV18 and TRBJ1-6, with D unclear. V was cut by 4 bases and J by 7 bases, with 14 bases left in between. The CDR3 covers 15 residues. The V gene's germline CDR1 is KGHSH and CDR2 LQKENI. CDR3 residues: CASSQSDQANSPLHF. CDR3 coding DNA: TGTGCCAGCTCACAATCAGATCAAGCCAATTCACCCCTCCACTTT.

This chain joins TRBV2 and TRBJ2-3, with 10 bases lining up with TRBD1. CDR1 is SNHLY and CDR2 is FYNNEI in the germline V gene. Germline trimming cut 7 bases from V and 6 bases from J; bases unmatched to any gene: 10. This CDR3 comprises 15 residues. The CDR3 DNA reads as TGTGCCAGCAACTTCCCCGGGACAGGGGAGGATACGCAGTATTTT. Translation gives CASNFPGTGEDTQYF.

The gene calls are TRBV5-4 and TRBJ2-2; D might be TRBD1 (5 bases). V lost 7 bases, J lost 7 bases, and 14 bases lay in between. The CDR3 has 13 residues. Germline assignment: CDR1 SGHNT and CDR2 YYREEE (reference sequence). This chain's CDR3 is CASATASDGELFF. DNA of the CDR3: TGTGCCAGCGCGACAGCCTCTGACGGGGAGCTGTTTTTT.

This clonotype was recorded many times. The gene calls are TRBV6-2 or TRBV6-3 and TRBJ2-5; D unclear. The CDR3 has 13 residues. The V gene lost 2 bases and the J gene lost 3 bases, with 7 bases spanning the gap. Germline lookup yields CDR1 MNHEY and CDR2 SVGEGT. CDR3 region: CASSYLPKETQYF. The CDR3 DNA follows: TGTGCCAGCAGTTACCTCCCCAAAGAGACCCAGTACTTC.

This clonotype was found a few times. As DNA, the CDR3 is TGTGCCAGCAGTTTTGACACTCCCCTAAATTCACCCCTCCACTTT. This encodes CASSFDTPLNSPLHF. The gene calls are TRBV28 and TRBJ1-6; D is undetermined. The ends were cut back, 3 bases at V and 7 bases at J, with 13 bases in the middle. The germline V gene has CDR1 MDHEN and CDR2 SYDVKM. The CDR3 extends over 15 amino acids.